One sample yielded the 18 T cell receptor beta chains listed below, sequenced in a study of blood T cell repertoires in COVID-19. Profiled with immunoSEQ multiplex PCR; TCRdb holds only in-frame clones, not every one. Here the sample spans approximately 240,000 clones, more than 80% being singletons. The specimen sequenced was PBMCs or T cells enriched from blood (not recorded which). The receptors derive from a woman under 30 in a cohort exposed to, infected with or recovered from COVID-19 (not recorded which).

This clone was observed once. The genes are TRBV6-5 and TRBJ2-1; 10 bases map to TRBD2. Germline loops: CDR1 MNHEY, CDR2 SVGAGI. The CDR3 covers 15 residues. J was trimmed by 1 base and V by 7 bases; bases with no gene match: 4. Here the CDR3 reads CASTLAGGSYNEQFF. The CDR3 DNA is TGTGCCAGCACTTTAGCGGGGGGTTCCTACAATGAGCAGTTCTTC.

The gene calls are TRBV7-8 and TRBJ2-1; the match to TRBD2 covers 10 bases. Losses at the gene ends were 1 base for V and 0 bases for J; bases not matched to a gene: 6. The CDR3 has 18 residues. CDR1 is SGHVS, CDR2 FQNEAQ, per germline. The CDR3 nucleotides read TGTGCCAGCAGCTTAGAGACTAGCGGGCCAAACTCCTACAATGAGCAGTTCTTC. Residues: CASSLETSGPNSYNEQFF.

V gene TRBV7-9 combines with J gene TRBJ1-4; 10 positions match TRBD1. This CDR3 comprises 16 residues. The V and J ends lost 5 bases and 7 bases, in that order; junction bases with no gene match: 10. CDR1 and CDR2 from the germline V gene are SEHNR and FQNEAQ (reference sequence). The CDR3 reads CASSARGDRGLEKLFF. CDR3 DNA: TGTGCCAGCAGCGCACGGGGAGACAGGGGGCTTGAAAAACTGTTTTTT.

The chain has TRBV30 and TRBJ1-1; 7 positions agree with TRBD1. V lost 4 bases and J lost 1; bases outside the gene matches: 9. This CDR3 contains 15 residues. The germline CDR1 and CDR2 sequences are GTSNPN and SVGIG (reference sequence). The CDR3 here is CAWTGVRGWNTEAFF. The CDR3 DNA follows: TGTGCCTGGACCGGGGTCAGGGGGTGGAACACTGAAGCTTTCTTT.

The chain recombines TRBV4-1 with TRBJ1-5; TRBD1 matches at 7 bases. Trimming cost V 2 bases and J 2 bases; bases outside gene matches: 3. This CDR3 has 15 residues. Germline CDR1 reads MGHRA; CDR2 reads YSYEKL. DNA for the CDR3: TGCGCCAGCAGCCAAAGGGGACAGCGCAATCAGCCCCAGCATTTT. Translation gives CASSQRGQRNQPQHF.

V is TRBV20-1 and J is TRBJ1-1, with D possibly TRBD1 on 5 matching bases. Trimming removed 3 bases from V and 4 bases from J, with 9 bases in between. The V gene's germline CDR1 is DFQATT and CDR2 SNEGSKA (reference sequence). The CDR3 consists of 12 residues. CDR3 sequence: CSASRGTTEAFF. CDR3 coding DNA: TGCAGTGCTAGTCGGGGGACCACTGAAGCTTTCTTT.

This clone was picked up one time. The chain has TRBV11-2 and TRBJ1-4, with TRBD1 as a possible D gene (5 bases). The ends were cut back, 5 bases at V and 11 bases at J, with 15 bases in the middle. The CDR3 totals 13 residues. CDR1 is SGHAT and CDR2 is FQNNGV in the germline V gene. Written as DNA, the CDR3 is TGTGCCAGCAGCCCGGGGGGGACGGATAAACTGTTTTTT. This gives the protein CASSPGGTDKLFF.

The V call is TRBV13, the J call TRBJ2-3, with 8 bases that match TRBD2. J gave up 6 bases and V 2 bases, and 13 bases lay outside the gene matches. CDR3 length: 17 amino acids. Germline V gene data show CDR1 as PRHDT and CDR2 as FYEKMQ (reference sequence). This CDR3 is CASSLSLAGGRADTQYF. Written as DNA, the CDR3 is TGTGCCAGCAGCTTAAGTTTGGCGGGAGGTCGCGCGGATACGCAGTATTTT.

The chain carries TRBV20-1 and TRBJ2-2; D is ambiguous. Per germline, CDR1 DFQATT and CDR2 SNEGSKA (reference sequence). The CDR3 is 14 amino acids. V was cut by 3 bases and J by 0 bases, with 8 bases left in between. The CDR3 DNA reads TGCAGTGCTAGTTCACGGGCGAACACCGGGGAGCTGTTTTTT. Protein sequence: CSASSRANTGELFF.

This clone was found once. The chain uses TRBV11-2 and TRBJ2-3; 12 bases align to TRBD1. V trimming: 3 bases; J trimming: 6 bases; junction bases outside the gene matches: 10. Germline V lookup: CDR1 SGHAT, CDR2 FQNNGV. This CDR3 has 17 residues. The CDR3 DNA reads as TGTGCCAGCAGCTTGGGCCCCGGGACAGGGGGCGAGGATACGCAGTATTTT. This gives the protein CASSLGPGTGGEDTQYF.

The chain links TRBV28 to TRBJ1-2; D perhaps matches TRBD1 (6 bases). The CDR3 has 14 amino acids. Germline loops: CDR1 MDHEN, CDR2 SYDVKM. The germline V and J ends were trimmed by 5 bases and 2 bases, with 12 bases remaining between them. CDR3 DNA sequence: TGTGCCAGCAGTGCCGGGACAACGAACTATGGCTACACCTTC. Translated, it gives CASSAGTTNYGYTF.

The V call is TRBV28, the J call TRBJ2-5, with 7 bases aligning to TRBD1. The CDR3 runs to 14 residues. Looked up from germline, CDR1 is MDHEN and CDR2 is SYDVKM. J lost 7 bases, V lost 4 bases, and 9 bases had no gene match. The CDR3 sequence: CASSSGDSKRTQYF. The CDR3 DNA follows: TGTGCCAGCAGTTCCGGGGACAGCAAGAGGACCCAGTACTTC.

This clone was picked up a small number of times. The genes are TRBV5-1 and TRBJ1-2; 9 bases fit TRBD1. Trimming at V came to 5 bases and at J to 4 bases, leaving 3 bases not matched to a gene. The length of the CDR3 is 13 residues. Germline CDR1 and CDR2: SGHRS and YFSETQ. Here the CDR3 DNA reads TGCGCCAGCAGGGGGGACAGGGTCTATGGCTACACCTTC. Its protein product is CASRGDRVYGYTF.

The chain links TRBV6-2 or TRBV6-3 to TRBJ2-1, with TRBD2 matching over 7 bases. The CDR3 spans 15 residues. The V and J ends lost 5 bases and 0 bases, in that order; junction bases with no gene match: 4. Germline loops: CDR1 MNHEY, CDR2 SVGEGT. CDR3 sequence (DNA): TGTGCCAGCAGTCAAGCGGGATCCTCCTACAATGAGCAGTTCTTC. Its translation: CASSQAGSSYNEQFF.

The CDR3 bases are TGTGCCAGCAGCGTAGAGGGGATCTCTGGAAACACCATATATTTT. This sequence encodes CASSVEGISGNTIYF. This chain joins TRBV9 and TRBJ1-3; the D gene is possibly TRBD1 (5 bases). The CDR3 loop spans 15 amino acids. The V gene's germline CDR1 is SGDLS and CDR2 YYNGEE. Deletions cut 0 bases from V and 0 bases from J, with 7 bases between.

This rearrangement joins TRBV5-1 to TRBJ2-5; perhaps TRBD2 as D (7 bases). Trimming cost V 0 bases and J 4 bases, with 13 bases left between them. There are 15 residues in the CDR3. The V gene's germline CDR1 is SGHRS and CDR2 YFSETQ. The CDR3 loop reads CASSLDGGQGETQYF. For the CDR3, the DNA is TGCGCCAGCAGCTTGGACGGGGGGCAGGGAGAGACCCAGTACTTC.

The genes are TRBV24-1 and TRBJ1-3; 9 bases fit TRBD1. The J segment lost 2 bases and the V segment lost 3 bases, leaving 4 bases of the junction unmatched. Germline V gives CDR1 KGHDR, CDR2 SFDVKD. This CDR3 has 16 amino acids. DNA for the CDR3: TGTGCCACCAGTGATGGGGGGACAGGGACTGGAAACACCATATATTTT. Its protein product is CATSDGGTGTGNTIYF.

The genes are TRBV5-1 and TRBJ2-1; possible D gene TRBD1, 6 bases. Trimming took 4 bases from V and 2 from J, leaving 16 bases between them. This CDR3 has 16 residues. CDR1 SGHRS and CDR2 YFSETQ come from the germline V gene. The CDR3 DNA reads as TGCGCCAGCAGCCCCCCGGTAGGGGGAACCTACAATGAGCAGTTCTTC. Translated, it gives CASSPPVGGTYNEQFF.